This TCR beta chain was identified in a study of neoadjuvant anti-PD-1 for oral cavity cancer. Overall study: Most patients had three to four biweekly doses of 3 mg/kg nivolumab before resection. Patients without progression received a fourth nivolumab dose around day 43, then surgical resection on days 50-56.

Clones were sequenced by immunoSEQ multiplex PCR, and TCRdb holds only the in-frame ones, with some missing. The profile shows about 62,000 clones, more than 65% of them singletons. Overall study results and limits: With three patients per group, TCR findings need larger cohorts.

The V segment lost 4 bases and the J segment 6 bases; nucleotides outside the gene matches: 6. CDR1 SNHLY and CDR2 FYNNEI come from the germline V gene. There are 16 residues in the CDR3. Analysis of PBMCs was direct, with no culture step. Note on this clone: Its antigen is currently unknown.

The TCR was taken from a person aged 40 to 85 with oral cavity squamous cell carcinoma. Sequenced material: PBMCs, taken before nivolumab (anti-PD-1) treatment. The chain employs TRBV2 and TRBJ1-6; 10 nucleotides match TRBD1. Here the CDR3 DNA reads TGTGCCAGCAGTGTAGAAAGGGACAGGGGTAATTCACCCCTCCACTTT. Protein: CASSVERDRGNSPLHF.